This T cell receptor beta chain was observed in a study of T cells in Graves' hyperthyroidism and ophthalmopathy. Patients aged 18 to 65 had newly diagnosed hyperthyroidism that had lasted under 2 months. Fresh 10 ml peripheral blood yielded PBMCs. Authors of the study amplified TCR beta CDR3 regions from RNA transcripts. Using the HTBI primer set, a first-round RT-PCR was run on the TCR CDR3. TCRdb re-derived calls from the multiplex PCR reads in MiXCR, one entry per CDR3 protein. The data contain approximately 600,000 distinct CDR3 sequences, around 14% of them singletons. This CDR3 is built from 11 residues. Unmatched junction bases numbered 4, after V lost 5 bases and J lost 9 bases. The germline V gene encodes CDR1 SEHNR and CDR2 FQNEAQ (reference sequence).

The sample comprised blood. The TCR comes from a woman younger than 45 with Graves' hyperthyroidism that later progressed to Graves' ophthalmopathy. The gene calls are TRBV7-9 and TRBJ2-7; 7 nucleotides line up with TRBD2. CDR3 sequence reads: CASSGGGGQYF. The DNA for the CDR3 is TGTGCCAGCAGCGGGGGGGGGGGGCAGTACTTC.